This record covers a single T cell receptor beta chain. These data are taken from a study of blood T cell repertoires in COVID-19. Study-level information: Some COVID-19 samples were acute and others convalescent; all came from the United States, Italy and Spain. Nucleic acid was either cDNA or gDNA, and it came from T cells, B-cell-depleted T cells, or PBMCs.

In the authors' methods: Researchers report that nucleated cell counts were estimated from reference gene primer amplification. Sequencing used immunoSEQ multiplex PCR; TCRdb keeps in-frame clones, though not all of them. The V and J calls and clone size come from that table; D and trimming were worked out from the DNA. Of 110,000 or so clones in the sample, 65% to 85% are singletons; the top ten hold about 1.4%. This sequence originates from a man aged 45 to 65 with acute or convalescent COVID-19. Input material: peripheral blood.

CDR3 loop: CASSQALEGYGYTF. The CDR3 DNA reads TGCGCCAGCAGCCAAGCCCTAGAAGGCTATGGCTACACCTTC. The chain recombines TRBV4-1 with TRBJ1-2; D ambiguous. V lost 1 base, J lost 4 bases, and 10 bases lay in between. Germline-derived CDR1 and CDR2 are MGHRA and YSYEKL. CDR3 length: 14 residues.